This T cell receptor beta chain was obtained from a study of shared clonotypes between healthy human individuals. Overall study: CD4 naive and CD4 memory each took three plates per donor, while CD8 naive took two and CD8 memory one. The study's findings and limits: Inspection by rarefaction showed sorted-subset sequencing to be incomplete despite large depth.

Turning to this clone: Its antigen remains unidentified.

TCRdb's copy holds only in-frame clones and misses some; the assay was immunoSEQ multiplex PCR. Of 2 million to 2.5 million clones in the sample, around 95% are singletons; the top ten hold less than 0.15%. CDR1 MNHNY and CDR2 SVGAGI come from the germline V gene (reference sequence). There are 15 residues in the CDR3. J lost 4 bases, V lost 2 bases, and 3 bases had no gene match. The V call is TRBV6-6, the J call TRBJ2-7, with TRBD2 matching over 12 bases. The clonotype comes from a man younger than 35 in good health. The sequencing sample was made of naive CD4+ T cells sorted from blood. Subset meaning: CD45RA+ positively selected. The CDR3 bases are TGTGCCAGCAGTTACGCGACTAGCGGGAGTTACGAGCAGTACTTC. Translated: CASSYATSGSYEQYF.